Here is one T cell receptor (beta chain) with its context. In this sample, this clone turned up a few times. Its target antigen remains unknown. Base quality data are lacking; no much larger clone is found one base away. This record comes from a study of T cell responses to AZD1222 COVID-19 vaccine (dated by TCRdb to the early 2020s). Looking at the study overall: TCR sequencing was performed for about 250 trial participants, of whom 200 to 210 were given two doses of AZD1222 and approximately 26 were given two doses of MenACWY control vaccine. Enrollment into the trials was organized by age into subgroups of 18-55, 56-69 and 70-plus years, and those subgroups contained approximately 150, 30 and 60 TCR-sequenced participants, respectively. General findings and caveats noted by the study authors: The vaccine-associated CD4 TCRs covered the entire spike protein, and the dominant responses fell in regions 160-218 and 743-854. Reportedly, almost half of the unique spike-specific TCRs recognized epitopes lying outside the regions that are mutated in the B.1.351 and B.1.1.7 variants. A significant rise in spike-specific TCR breadth and depth was observed after two AZD1222 doses relative to day 0 and relative to MenACWY recipients. Most participants were white British and females outnumbered males, and the authors suggested that clonal diversity may have been underestimated. Only six AZD1222 recipients were SARS-CoV-2 seropositive at baseline, limiting conclusions about previously exposed vaccinees. In the small 56-69-year group, the increase in depth fell short of significance, most likely because of low power. Because no day 14 peak-response samples were available, the repertoires could be characterized only after the peak T cell response.

The CDR3 regions of human TCRbeta chains were subjected to immunosequencing. On the study's bioinformatics: Repertoire TCRs were matched against a reference library of SARS-CoV-2-specific TCRs generated with the MIRA antigen-specificity platform. Breadth was defined as the fraction of unique TCRs that were SARS-CoV-2-associated, and depth was defined as the fraction of total T cells that were SARS-CoV-2-associated. Using the MIRA data, each spike-specific TCR was assigned both to the spike region to which the TCR was reactive and to a CD4 or CD8 class. Log10-transformed breadth and depth values were compared by one-way ANOVA with Sidak's multiple comparisons tests. TCRdb stores this immuneACCESS table with in-frame sequences only. Part of the clones is absent; in the studies checked, under half of the shortfall reflects unresolved V genes, and no reason is known for the rest. V, J and clone size are those of that table, while D and trimming were read from the DNA. In all, the sample holds about 220,000 clones, and approximately 94% of those were seen once. Around 1% of the sample lies in the top ten.

In the paper's terms, the time point label means: baseline before first vaccination. This specimen's treatment or condition label, interpreted: meningococcal conjugate vaccine given as trial control. Vaccinee samples came from UK trials COV001 and COV002, including a single-blind randomized controlled phase 2/3 trial of AZD1222 (ChAdOx1 nCoV-19) in healthy adults. For TCRbeta chain sequencing, PBMC samples from trial participants were taken at day 0 and at day 28 after the second dose. The cysteine opens and the phenylalanine closes a CDR3 of 14 amino acids. Just CDR3 DNA is preserved here, 42 bases in frame from base 1. V and J are truncated by 0 bases and 2 bases respectively, leaving an intervening sequence of 6 bases. The CDR1 and CDR2 encoded by the germline V gene are SGHRS and YFSETQ.

The V and J segments used are TRBV5-1 and TRBJ1-3; 5 matching bases give a weak D call of TRBD1. The source is an adult in good health. The starting material was peripheral blood, obtained on day 0 of MenACWY control vaccination. CDR3 region: CASSLVDTGNTIYF. At the DNA level, the sequence is TGCGCCAGCAGCTTGGTGGACACTGGAAACACCATATATTTT.